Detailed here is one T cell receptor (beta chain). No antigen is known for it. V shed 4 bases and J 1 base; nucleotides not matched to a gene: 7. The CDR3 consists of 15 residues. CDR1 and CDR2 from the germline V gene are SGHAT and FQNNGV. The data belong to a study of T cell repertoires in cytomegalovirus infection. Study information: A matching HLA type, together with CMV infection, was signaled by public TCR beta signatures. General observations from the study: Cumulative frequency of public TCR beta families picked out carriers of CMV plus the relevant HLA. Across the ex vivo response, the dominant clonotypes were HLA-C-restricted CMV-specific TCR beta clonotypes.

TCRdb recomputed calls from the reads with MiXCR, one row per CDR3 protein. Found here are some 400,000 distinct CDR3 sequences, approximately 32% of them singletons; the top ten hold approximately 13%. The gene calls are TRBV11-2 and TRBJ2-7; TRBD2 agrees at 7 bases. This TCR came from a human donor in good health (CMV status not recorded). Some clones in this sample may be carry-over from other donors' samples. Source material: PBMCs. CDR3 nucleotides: TGTGCCAGCAGCTGGCAGCGGGGTGATTCCTACGAGCAGTACTTC. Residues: CASSWQRGDSYEQYF.